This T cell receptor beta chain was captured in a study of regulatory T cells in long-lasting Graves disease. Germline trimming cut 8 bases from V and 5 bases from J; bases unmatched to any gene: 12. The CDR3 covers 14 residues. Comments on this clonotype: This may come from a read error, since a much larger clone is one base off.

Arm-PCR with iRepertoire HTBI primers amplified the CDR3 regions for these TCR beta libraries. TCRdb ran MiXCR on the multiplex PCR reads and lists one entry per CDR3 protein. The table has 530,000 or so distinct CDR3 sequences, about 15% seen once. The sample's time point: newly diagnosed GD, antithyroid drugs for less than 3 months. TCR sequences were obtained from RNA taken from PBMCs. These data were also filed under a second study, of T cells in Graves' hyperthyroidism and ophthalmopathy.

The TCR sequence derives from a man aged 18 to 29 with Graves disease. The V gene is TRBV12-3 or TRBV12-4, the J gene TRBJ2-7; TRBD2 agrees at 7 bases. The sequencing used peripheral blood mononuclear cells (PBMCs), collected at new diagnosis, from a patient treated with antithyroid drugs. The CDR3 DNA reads TGTGCCAGCGGGACTGGCGGGAGCTCGAACGAGCAGTACTTC. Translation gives CASGTGGSSNEQYF.